The 32 T cell receptor beta chains below come from one sample, sequenced in a study of T cell responses to AZD1222 COVID-19 vaccine. The repertoire was sequenced with immunoSEQ multiplex PCR; TCRdb's copy has only in-frame clones and lacks some. Of 65,000 to 85,000 clones in the sample, about 85% were seen once. Material: peripheral blood, obtained on day 0 of AZD1222 vaccination. The receptors stem from an adult in good health.

This clone has a handful of counts. The rearrangement uses TRBV19 and TRBJ2-3, with TRBD1 as a possible D gene (5 bases). Trimming stripped 7 bases from V and 0 bases from J, with 14 bases between. The germline V gene encodes CDR1 LNHDA and CDR2 SQIVND (reference sequence). CDR3 length equals 15 residues. The CDR3 spells CASTDGAASTDTQYF. The CDR3 nucleotides are TGTGCCAGTACCGATGGGGCGGCGAGCACAGATACGCAGTATTTT.

The CDR3 protein is CASSQGENTEAFF. CDR3 DNA: TGCGCCAGCTCACAGGGAGAGAACACTGAAGCTTTCTTT. The J gene is TRBJ1-1, the V gene TRBV4-3; D is perhaps TRBD1 (6 bases). The CDR3 has 13 residues. The germline CDR1 and CDR2 sequences are LGHNA and YSLEER. The germline V and J ends were trimmed by 8 bases and 1 base, with 11 bases remaining between them.

This clone showed up just once. J is TRBJ2-2 and V is TRBV7-8, with 9 nucleotides matching TRBD2. Unmatched junction bases numbered 6, after V lost 5 bases and J lost 2 bases. The CDR3 is made up of 16 amino acids. The germline V gene has CDR1 SGHVS and CDR2 FQNEAQ. The CDR3 here is CASSTKRGVNTGELFF. CDR3 coding DNA: TGTGCCAGCAGCACTAAGCGGGGGGTAAACACCGGGGAGCTGTTTTTT.

The rearrangement links TRBV5-1 to TRBJ2-5; perhaps TRBD2 as D (5 bases). Trimming took off 3 bases at V and 7 bases at J, with 22 bases between the two ends. CDR3 length equals 16 residues. Per germline, CDR1 SGHRS and CDR2 YFSETQ. The DNA of the CDR3 is TGCGCCAGCAGCTATGATGAGGGCCCACCCATCGGGACCCAGTACTTC. Residues: CASSYDEGPPIGTQYF.

The chain couples TRBV7-2 to TRBJ1-2; perhaps TRBD1 as D (5 bases). The germline gives CDR1 SGHTA, CDR2 FQGNSA. Trimming stripped 5 bases from V and 2 bases from J, with 9 bases between. The CDR3 runs to 13 residues. The CDR3 DNA is TGTGCCAGCAGCACCCGACAGAACTATGGCTACACCTTC. Translated, it gives CASSTRQNYGYTF.

The chain is built from TRBV10-3 and TRBJ1-5; weak D call: TRBD1 (6 bases). Germline V gene sequence: CDR1 ENHRY, CDR2 SYGVKD. This CDR3 contains 17 residues. Trimming pared 0 bases from V and 2 bases from J, leaving 14 bases between. The CDR3 DNA sequence: TGTGCCATCAGTGAGTCGGGGGCAGGGGTAGGCAATCAGCCCCAGCATTTT. This gives the protein CAISESGAGVGNQPQHF.

The rearrangement joins TRBV5-1 to TRBJ2-5, with D possibly matching TRBD2 (5 bases). In germline, CDR1 is SGHRS, CDR2 YFSETQ. CDR3 length equals 15 residues. Trimming took 1 base from V and 5 from J, leaving 15 bases between them. The CDR3 DNA reads as TGCGCCAGCAGCTTGAGCCCGGGAACACGGGAGACCCAGTACTTC. Translating it yields CASSLSPGTRETQYF.

The rearrangement joins TRBV28 to TRBJ1-5; TRBD1 might be the D (6 bases). V was trimmed by 7 bases and J by 3 bases, leaving 16 bases between them. CDR1 is MDHEN and CDR2 is SYDVKM in the germline V gene. The CDR3 is 15 amino acids. CDR3 residues: CASTWGQGYNQPQHF. The CDR3 region has the DNA TGTGCCAGCACCTGGGGGCAGGGGTACAATCAGCCCCAGCATTTT.

The V and J genes are TRBV19 and TRBJ1-5; D perhaps matches TRBD1 (5 bases). CDR3 length equals 13 residues. Germline CDR1 is LNHDA and CDR2 is SQIVND (reference sequence). The V end was cut by 5 bases, the J end by 6 bases, with 11 bases between. In nucleotides, the CDR3 is TGTGCCAGTAGTGGGGCCCGGGGTCAGCCCCAGCATTTT. This sequence encodes CASSGARGQPQHF.

This chain links TRBV6-5 with TRBJ2-3; the match to TRBD1 covers 9 bases. With V trimmed by 6 bases and J by 5 bases, 6 bases remained unmatched. Germline assignment: CDR1 MNHEY and CDR2 SVGAGI. The CDR3 totals 14 residues. The CDR3 loop reads CASSLQGAGDTQYF. The CDR3 DNA reads as TGTGCCAGCAGCCTACAGGGGGCAGGAGATACGCAGTATTTT.

The V call is TRBV5-1, the J call TRBJ2-5; D unclear. Germline-derived CDR1 and CDR2 are SGHRS and YFSETQ. Trimming left V 4 bases short and J 4 bases short, with 8 bases between. The length of the CDR3 is 12 residues. CDR3 DNA sequence: TGCGCCAGCAGCCCGCTGGGAGAGACCCAGTACTTC. Its protein is CASSPLGETQYF. Looking up the rest from reference TRBV5-1 and TRBJ2-5 gives the full variable domain: KAGVTQTPRYLIKTRGQQVTLSCSPISGHRSVSWYQQTPGQGLQFLFEYFSETQRNKGNFPGRFSGRQFSNSRSEMNVSTLELGDSALYLCASSPLGETQYFGPGTRLLVL.

This sequence joins TRBV3-1 (or the pseudogene TRBV3-2) and TRBJ2-1; D is perhaps TRBD1 or TRBD2 (5 bases each). The V gene lost 2 bases and the J gene lost 0 bases, with 14 bases spanning the gap. Germline V gene sequence: CDR1 LGHDT, CDR2 YNNKEL (reference sequence). The CDR3 has 17 residues. The CDR3 here is CASSQRVKRGSYNEQFF. In nucleotides, the CDR3 is TGTGCCAGCAGCCAACGGGTTAAGAGGGGCTCCTACAATGAGCAGTTCTTC.

The rearrangement joins TRBV7-2 to TRBJ2-1; TRBD1 matches at 8 bases. Germline CDR1 reads SGHTA; CDR2 reads FQGNSA. This CDR3 is built from 16 residues. V dropped 6 bases and J dropped 1; count of bases not matched to a gene: 8. CDR3 sequence (DNA): TGTGCCAGCAGTTGGTTTGGGGACAGGTCCTACAATGAGCAGTTCTTC. This codes for CASSWFGDRSYNEQFF.

J is TRBJ2-2 and V is TRBV7-3; D not resolved. This CDR3 spans 12 amino acids. The germline V gene has CDR1 SGHTA and CDR2 FQGTGA. Between the trimmed V and J ends, which lost 3 bases and 8 bases, there was a span of 7 bases. The CDR3 spells CASSLDRGELFF. CDR3 bases: TGTGCCAGCAGCTTGGACCGTGGGGAGCTGTTTTTT.

The chain links TRBV18 to TRBJ1-6; possibly TRBD1 for D (5 bases). The V and J ends lost 5 bases and 8 bases respectively, with 10 bases between them. This CDR3 contains 13 residues. Germline V gene sequence: CDR1 KGHSH, CDR2 LQKENI. The CDR3 region is CASSTGGDSPLHF. The CDR3 region has the DNA TGTGCCAGCTCAACGGGGGGGGATTCACCCCTCCACTTT. Full variable domain (outside the CDR3, taken from reference TRBV18 and TRBJ1-6): NAGVMQNPRHLVRRRGQEARLRCSPMKGHSHVYWYRQLPEEGLKFMVYLQKENIIDESGMPKERFSAEFPKEGPSILRIQQVVRGDSAAYFCASSTGGDSPLHFGNGTRLTVT.

The table lists this clone with a few counts. The chain is built from TRBV29-1 and TRBJ1-1, with 7 positions matching TRBD1. Trimming took 6 bases from V and 0 from J; bases not matched to a gene: 7. The CDR3 runs to 14 residues. Germline CDR1 is SQVTM and CDR2 is ANQGSEA. The CDR3 here is CSVCQGQLNTEAFF. The CDR3 DNA is TGCAGCGTCTGCCAGGGACAGCTGAACACTGAAGCTTTCTTT.

The J gene is TRBJ1-1, the V gene TRBV10-3; D remains ambiguous. The CDR3 length is 15 residues. CDR1 and CDR2 (germline): ENHRY, SYGVKD. Deletions cut 3 bases from V and 1 base from J, with 12 bases between. The CDR3, as DNA: TGTGCCATCAGTGACCCACCCAAGGGGAACACTGAAGCTTTCTTT. Translating gives CAISDPPKGNTEAFF.

The chain combines TRBV29-1 with TRBJ2-5, with a tentative D call TRBD2 (6 bases). The V and J ends lost 3 bases and 5 bases respectively, with 13 bases between them. The CDR3 has 13 amino acids. CDR1 and CDR2 from the germline V gene are SQVTM and ANQGSEA. The CDR3 bases are TGCAGCGTTGACCGCGGAGGGGACGAGACCCAGTACTTC. It translates to CSVDRGGDETQYF.

The chain is built from TRBV7-9 and TRBJ1-2, with 7 nucleotides matching TRBD1. The CDR3 loop spans 14 amino acids. The junction had 5 bases not matched to a gene; V was cut back by 5 bases and J by 2 bases. The germline V gene encodes CDR1 SEHNR and CDR2 FQNEAQ (reference sequence). CDR3 in amino acids: CASSPGQANYGYTF. CDR3 DNA sequence: TGTGCCAGCAGCCCCGGACAGGCCAACTATGGCTACACCTTC.

V is TRBV5-8 and J is TRBJ2-1, with D perhaps TRBD2 (6 bases). The CDR3 is 18 amino acids. Germline values: CDR1 SGHTS, CDR2 YDEGEE. V was shortened by 0 bases and J by 9 bases, with 25 bases between the two germline ends. The CDR3 nucleotides read TGTGCCAGCAGCTTGGTACTCCTAGGGGCGGGGTCCCCAGGTGAGCAGTTCTTC. Translation gives CASSLVLLGAGSPGEQFF. Looking up the rest from reference TRBV5-8 and TRBJ2-1 gives the full variable domain: EAGVTQSPTHLIKTRGQQATLRCSPISGHTSVYWYQQALGLGLQFLLWYDEGEERNRGNFPPRFSGRQFPNYSSELNVNALELEDSALYLCASSLVLLGAGSPGEQFFGPGTRLTVL.

The rearrangement links TRBV7-9 to TRBJ1-3, with TRBD1 identical over 9 bases. Trimming at V came to 5 bases and at J to 0 bases, leaving 5 bases not matched to a gene. CDR1 and CDR2 (germline): SEHNR, FQNEAQ (reference sequence). The CDR3 consists of 16 residues. This CDR3 reads CASSPGQGRSGNTIYF. The CDR3 DNA sequence: TGTGCCAGCAGCCCGGGACAGGGACGCTCTGGAAACACCATATATTTT.

The rearrangement uses TRBV15 and TRBJ1-2; tentatively, D is TRBD1 (5 bases). The length of the CDR3 is 15 residues. From germline, CDR1 is LNHNV and CDR2 YYDKDF (reference sequence). Trimming took off 0 bases at V and 2 bases at J, with 10 bases between the two ends. This CDR3 is CATSRDQGPNYGYTF. CDR3 in DNA: TGTGCCACCAGCAGAGATCAGGGACCCAACTATGGCTACACCTTC.

Turning to this clone: At one end the junction does not follow the germline gene, possibly because of a read error. The V gene is TRBV2, the J gene TRBJ1-2; 8 bases line up with TRBD1. Germline CDR1 reads SNHLY; CDR2 reads FYNNEI. This CDR3 comprises 12 residues. CDR3 loop: CASRGTGKHRNF. DNA for the CDR3: TGTGCCAGCAGAGGGACAGGCAAGCACAGAAATTTC. Based on the CDR3 plus reference TRBV2 and TRBJ1-2, the full variable domain is EPEVTQTPSHQVTQMGQEVILRCVPISNHLYFYWYRQILGQKVEFLVSFYNNEISEKSEIFDDQFSVERPDGSNFTLKIRSTKLEDSAMYFCASRGTGKHRNFGSGTRLTVV.

The rearrangement links TRBV19 to TRBJ2-1; TRBD1 agrees at 8 bases. From germline, CDR1 is LNHDA and CDR2 SQIVND (reference sequence). The CDR3 spans 16 residues. J was trimmed by 9 bases and V by 5 bases; bases with no gene match: 15. CDR3 loop: CASSPRRQGTSTEQFF. The CDR3 DNA reads TGTGCCAGTAGTCCACGGAGACAGGGGACGAGCACTGAGCAGTTCTTC.

This chain uses TRBV11-2 with TRBJ2-7; D may correspond to TRBD1 or TRBD2 (5 bases each). V shed 5 bases and J shed 11 bases, with 13 bases lying between them. Per germline, CDR1 SGHAT and CDR2 FQNNGV. The CDR3 spans 11 residues. The CDR3 loop reads CASSARGVEYF. In DNA, the CDR3 is TGTGCCAGCAGCGCAAGAGGGGTGGAGTACTTC.

The chain links TRBV28 to TRBJ2-5, with D possibly matching TRBD1 (5 bases). V lost 5 bases to trimming and J lost 6 bases, with 13 bases between them. CDR1 is MDHEN and CDR2 is SYDVKM in the germline V gene. CDR3 length equals 13 residues. CDR3 sequence reads: CASSHQGRQTQYF. The CDR3 nucleotides are TGTGCCAGCAGTCATCAGGGTAGGCAGACCCAGTACTTC.

The chain carries TRBV27 and TRBJ1-4, with TRBD1 as a possible D gene (5 bases). The germline V gene has CDR1 MNHEY and CDR2 SMNVEV (reference sequence). This CDR3 has 12 amino acids. V was trimmed by 5 bases and J by 5 bases, leaving 6 bases between them. The CDR3 sequence is CASSKGNEKLFF. CDR3 coding DNA: TGTGCCAGCAGTAAGGGGAATGAAAAACTGTTTTTT. Variable domain in full (rest from reference TRBV27 and TRBJ1-4): EAQVTQNPRYLITVTGKKLTVTCSQNMNHEYMSWYRQDPGLGLRQIYYSMNVEVTDKGDVPEGYKVSRKEKRNFPLILESPSPNQTSLYFCASSKGNEKLFFGSGTQLSVL.

This chain links TRBV6-5 with TRBJ2-5; D is possibly TRBD2 (5 bases). Trimming shortened V by 5 bases and J by 5 bases, and 18 bases separated the two germline ends. The CDR3 contains 15 residues. The germline gives CDR1 MNHEY, CDR2 SVGAGI. CDR3 protein: CASSHLLGSGETQYF. CDR3 in DNA: TGTGCCAGCAGTCACCTACTAGGGAGTGGGGAGACCCAGTACTTC.

The rearrangement joins TRBV20-1 to TRBJ2-3; D remains unclear. Germline V CDR1 and CDR2: DFQATT, SNEGSKA (reference sequence). Trimming stripped 3 bases from V and 4 bases from J, with 8 bases between. The CDR3 is made up of 12 amino acids. Written as DNA, the CDR3 is TGCAGTGCTAGTTTTGATTCAGATACGCAGTATTTT. Its protein product is CSASFDSDTQYF.

The chain has TRBV9 and TRBJ2-2, with TRBD2 identical over 9 bases. The V gene end was trimmed by 3 bases and the J gene end by 3 bases; junction bases not matched to a gene: 6. This CDR3 is built from 16 residues. Looked up from germline, CDR1 is SGDLS and CDR2 is YYNGEE. CDR3 sequence: CASSAQGLAYTGELFF. In DNA, the CDR3 is TGTGCCAGCAGCGCCCAGGGACTAGCCTACACCGGGGAGCTGTTTTTT.

J is TRBJ1-2 and V is TRBV5-5, with no clear D. The CDR3 is 14 residues long. Germline-derived CDR1 and CDR2 are SGHKS and YYEKEE (reference sequence). V lost 1 base to trimming and J lost 2 bases, with 9 bases between them. CDR3 sequence: CASSLMGRNYGYTF. Written as DNA, the CDR3 is TGTGCCAGCAGCTTGATGGGCCGGAACTATGGCTACACCTTC.

The chain joins TRBV9 to TRBJ2-1; 12 positions match TRBD2. CDR1 and CDR2 from the germline V gene are SGDLS and YYNGEE. The CDR3 is 17 residues long. V dropped 0 bases and J dropped 10; count of bases not matched to a gene: 11. The CDR3 DNA is TGTGCCAGCAGCGTAGCCCTACTAGCGGGGGGACTAACGGAGCAGTTCTTC. This gives the protein CASSVALLAGGLTEQFF.